This TCR beta chain was obtained from a study of cytomegalovirus exposure and HLA in healthy donors (dated by TCRdb to about 2017). In terms of the full investigation: An earlier analysis of 587 of the donors reported approximately 290 Gb of sequence data and 117 million unique TCR beta sequences from about 179 million T cells. To predict cytomegalovirus infection status, the study combined high-throughput TCR immunosequencing, statistical association of individual TCRs with disease status, and machine learning. A later genetic analysis used genome-wide SNP genotypes for about three fifths of the roughly 700 donors, treating that subset as a discovery cohort. The number of typed donors differed by locus: roughly 629-630 for A, B, C, DRB1 and DQB1; about 520 for DQA1; fewer than 610 for DPA1; and some 470 for DPB1. The study aimed to test whether cataloging public T cell receptors could reveal signatures of past pathogen exposure. The later analysis used no new phenotypic data to find candidate immune exposures, relying instead on TCR beta sequences and their occurrence across donors. All discovery cohort repertoires had been generated on a single sequencing platform. Donor age, sex, ethnicity and CMV serostatus were collected together with the repertoire data. Among some 400 genotyped donors of the cohort, an average of around 240,000 unique TCR beta nucleotide sequences was sequenced per donor, of which roughly 17% were non-productive. The study used immunosequencing to profile the T cell repertoires of about 670 subjects and linked those repertoires to cytomegalovirus serostatus. An earlier analysis of several hundred of the donors applied high-throughput TCR beta sequencing to assess whether each TCR beta V gene segment acted as functional or pseudogenic. Along with the roughly 670-subject first cohort, a separate validation cohort of around 120 different subjects was used. An early release covering roughly 600 HLA-typed donors comprised about 290 gigabases of sequencing data and 65 million to 100 million unique TCR sequences. A later analysis re-analyzed previously published TCR beta repertoires from approximately 670 donors and added high-resolution HLA genotyping to study TCR occurrence patterns. Class I and class II HLA loci were covered by the typing at four-digit resolution. Roughly 5 DR-DQ haplotypes were handled as single units for association and clustering, since linkage in the cohort was strong. Of the roughly 410 genotyped donors, roughly 76% were placed in the genetic ancestry cluster associated with self-reported Caucasian donors. What the study reported, not specific to this receptor: In vitro tests confirmed that a few of the cytomegalovirus-associated TCR beta chains recognize cytomegalovirus antigens. Presence/absence analyses assumed roughly uniform sequencing depth across donors, an assumption that may not hold. When HLA alleles, especially DR and DQ, strongly co-occurred, attributing TCR associations to individual alleles was difficult. At a false discovery rate of 0.05, a later analysis linked roughly 17,000 TCR beta sequences to specific HLA alleles. In a later analysis, TCR association rates were found to vary across HLA loci, with the most associated TCRs seen for DRB1 alleles and the fewest for HLA-C alleles. Some IMGT-functional V segments, including TRBV6-2 and TRBV6-3, could not be distinguished by the 87-base-pair reads and were therefore excluded. It was suggested by the authors that the approach could potentially be generalized to other disease states and immunological phenotypes. Because counts were too low, 15 to 20 rarely observed V segments, including chromosome 9 orphons, were excluded from the earlier analysis of 587 of the donors. A later analysis reported that several top co-occurrence clusters appeared linked to parvovirus B19, influenza, CMV and Epstein-Barr virus. In a later analysis, HLA-associated TCR beta chains were found to be more clonally expanded and to have lower generation probabilities than equally common non-associated chains. A further reported finding was that TCR beta sequences accurately predicted the HLA-A and HLA-B alleles for most subjects in the first cohort. An association between a missense DCLRE1C variant and V-gene and J-gene trimming of TCR beta chains was found in a later genetic analysis and replicated in an independent cohort. CMV serostatus was the only immune exposure information available for the cohort. The classifier was reported to diagnose cytomegalovirus status with high specificity and sensitivity in both the original and validation cohorts. Only TCR beta chains were sequenced in this cohort, and the absence of alpha or paired-chain data limited detectable features. Across donors, most TCR sequences were observed very rarely, whereas some public TCRs were present in many individuals. A later genetic analysis reported fewer N-insertions in productive TCRs among donors in an Asian-associated ancestry cluster than the roughly 690-donor mean. In an earlier analysis of around 600 of the donors, most TCR beta V segments appeared in productive rearrangements about 87% or about 30% of the time, broadly matching IMGT annotations. A cluster of highly shared sequence variants was judged likely to be a technical artifact of the sequencing pipeline. The study gave a list of roughly 150 TCR beta chains associated with cytomegalovirus. HLA typing was unavailable for some donors at each locus, so association tests used only the typed subset. According to a later analysis, most CMV-associated TCR beta chains appeared to be HLA-restricted, and the HLA associations seemed to be driven largely by CMV exposure. Linkage disequilibrium might explain the correlated functional status among segregating V segments, but an unknown experimental factor could not be excluded.

Remarks on this clone: Its target antigen remains unknown. Within one base of it there is no much larger clone, and no base qualities were kept.

Based on the germline V gene, the CDR1 and CDR2 sequences are LGHNA and YNFKEQ. The CDR3 runs 18 amino acids, cysteine and phenylalanine included. The read is trimmed to its CDR3 DNA, 54 bases read in frame from base 1. The V end gives up 0 bases and the J end 3 bases, leaving 12 bases in the junction not matched to a gene. Library generation was performed with the immunoSEQ multiplex PCR assay. The multiplex PCR relied on a mix of 60 forward primers for TCR Vbeta segments and 13 reverse primers for TCR Jbeta segments. Amplification of the CDR3 region of rearranged TCR beta genes was performed with a multiplex PCR assay on genomic DNA. Amplified TCR beta libraries were sequenced as 87-base-pair reads on the Illumina HiSeq System. The paper's data handling went like this. A later analysis tallied 75 million to 95 million unique TCR beta chains across the 666 repertoires, and roughly 11 million of those chains were shared by two or more donors. Raw reads were error-corrected and collapsed into unique sequences by a nearest-neighbor algorithm in which closely related sequences were merged to remove PCR and sequencing errors. Alignment of CDR3 sequences to IMGT reference sequences was used to assign V, D and J gene segments. Each retained sequence needed at least a six-nucleotide match to both a V gene segment and a J gene segment. Rearrangements were classified as productive when the CDR3 lacked stop codons and remained in frame with V and J, and all other rearrangements were classified as non-productive. CDR3 was defined according to IMGT convention as the region running from the second conserved V-encoded cysteine to the conserved J-encoded phenylalanine. In an earlier analysis of some 550 of the donors, sequences lacking an unambiguous match to a single V gene segment were excluded. An earlier analysis of several hundred of the donors called V segments functional above 56.7% productive rearrangements and segregating when the between-donor standard deviation exceeded 5%. A statistical classification framework was developed to diagnose cytomegalovirus status using the catalog of TCR beta chain sequences. A later analysis assigned V and J genes by comparing TCR nucleotide sequences with IMGT/GENE-DB human TR gene sequences. Using the TCRdist pipeline, a later analysis assigned CDR3 sequences along with most-parsimonious VDJ recombination scenarios. In a later analysis, each TCR beta chain was defined by its CDR3 amino acid sequence together with its V-gene family, and reads without a unique V-gene family were excluded. A later analysis removed 550 to 700 highly shared, low-generation-probability nucleotide sequences to deal with suspected cross-contamination and a sequencing artifact. A later analysis calculated a clonal expansion index for each public chain from normalized within-repertoire ranks of inferred template counts. In a later analysis, generation probabilities were computed using a VDJ recombination model fitted to out-of-frame rearrangements, and the results were checked against IGoR. Hypergeometric tests were used in a later analysis to score TCR-TCR, TCR-HLA and TCR-CMV co-occurrence, with a repertoire-size bias correction applied to the TCR pairs. False discovery rates were estimated in a later analysis by permuting HLA or CMV assignments 20 times. A later analysis grouped co-occurring TCRs with DBSCAN, adding TCRdist sequence similarity when clustering within HLA-allele-positive subsets. Repertoires with fewer than 30,000 or more than 120,000 public chains were left out of co-occurrence clustering, as were five repertoires with anomalous nucleotide sharing. Imported from immuneACCESS, the table was reduced by TCRdb to in-frame sequences with V and J called. These copies leave out some clones; in studies compared against another copy, an unresolved V gene accounts for under half, and the cause of the remainder is not known. V, J and clone size derive from that table, while D and trimming were established from the DNA sequence. The sample table holds about 150,000 clones, of which 80% were seen once. The ten biggest clones cover 13% to 15% of the sample.

The cohort comprised fewer than 700 healthy bone marrow donors. At the time of sampling, all cohort members were nominally healthy, though unrecorded immune exposures were likely present. The donor was CMV seronegative and belonged to the group of around 400 seronegative cohort members. A peripheral blood sample was collected from each donor, and TCR beta sequencing was performed on peripheral blood mononuclear cells. Genomic DNA was extracted from the blood cell samples with the Qiagen DNeasy Blood Extraction Kit. The sequence came from a middle-aged woman in good health and CMV-seronegative. The sequence links TRBV4-2 to TRBJ1-1; 8 bases in the junction line up with TRBD1. Sequenced sample: PBMCs. The base sequence is TGTGCCAGCAGCCAAGATACGTGGCAGGGGGCGCGGGACACTGAAGCTTTCTTT. This translates into CASSQDTWQGARDTEAFF.